The T cell receptor (beta chain) described here comes from a study of blood T cells in healthy people across ages (dated by TCRdb to 2013 to 2016). Context from the whole study: Template switching captured roughly one uniquely barcoded TCR beta cDNA molecule per two T cells in model experiments. Donors were grouped into four age groups: young (average 16 years), middle-aged (over 35), aged (62) and long-lived (over 80). Donors of different ages were randomly distributed across sequencing lanes to avoid experimental bias. The study measured age-related changes in TCR beta repertoire diversity using deep sequencing normalized with unique cDNA molecular identifiers. Using the same blood draw, the study looked at two additional independent replicas of 1 million unique cDNA reads for two donors, one aged 18 to 30 and the other aged 80 or older. Overall results and qualifications from the work: Donor CMV infection status was unknown, potentially confounding age-related changes in expanded clonotypes. A strong correlation was found between observed TCR beta diversity and the percentage of naive T cells measured by flow cytometry. Since profiling was done on bulk unsorted PBMCs, naive and antigen-experienced compartments could not be conclusively compared. Estimates of total diversity based on one million sequenced T cells were regarded as lower bounds and as underestimates. Compared with the aged group, more naive CD4+ T cells, fewer expanded clones and increased TCR diversity were shown by the long-lived group, suggesting age selection. As age increased, observed TCR beta diversity per million T cells dropped in a roughly linear way, and a significant reduction was already evident by age about 40.

Turning to this clonotype: No antigen is known for it. Qualities for individual bases were not recorded, and no much larger clone is one base off.

Library method: 5' RACE. Sequencing relied on an Illumina HiSeq 2500. A second PCR of about 6 to 12 cycles was run with a J-beta primer mix and a sample-barcoded 5' primer. A template-switch 5' adaptor carrying 12 random nucleotides introduced a unique molecular identifier onto each TCR beta cDNA molecule. At least 2.5 million CDR3-containing paired-end reads were obtained from each sample. First-strand cDNA was synthesized from all RNA with the Mint cDNA synthesis kit, primed by a TRBC-specific oligonucleotide. After uracil-DNA glycosylase treatment, a first 18-cycle PCR used universal primers M1SS and BC2_uni_R on all cDNA. Regarding the original processing steps: Each sample was normalized by randomly selecting 1 million high-quality reads, each carrying a distinct molecular identifier. Reads with shared molecular identifiers were discarded instead of being binned into consensus sequences. CDR3 identification, clonotype clustering and error correction used MiTCR with a Q25 quality threshold and the strictest error-elimination algorithm. A nonparametric unseen species model with Euler transformation was used to estimate lower-bound total TCR beta diversity. The public reads were quality trimmed at Q25 with fastp and then assembled into clones with MiXCR by TCRdb, keeping productive beta chains. Rows with one shared CDR3 protein collapse into an entry with the most common genes and DNA. The V and J calls were not made by the authors but by TCRdb's processing. This sample has about 800,000 distinct CDR3 sequences in its table, and 58% of those were observed once. Together, the top ten hold about 20% of the sample.

Trimming accounts for 5 bases at V and 6 bases at J, while the number of junction bases matched to no gene is 5. CDR1 and CDR2 (MNHEY, SVGAGI) derive from the germline V gene. Including cysteine and phenylalanine, the CDR3 has 13 amino acids. Kept here is only the CDR3 DNA, which spans 39 bases and is read in frame from base 1. Donors were a few dozen systemically healthy Caucasian individuals from Russia aged roughly 6 to 100 years. Each donor gave ten milliliters of peripheral blood, drawn into EDTA-treated Vacutainer tubes. PBMCs were isolated by Ficoll-Paque density-gradient centrifugation, with at least 6 million obtained per sample. Total RNA, at least 6 micrograms per sample, was extracted from PBMCs with Trizol reagent. For every donor, flow cytometry on a PBMC aliquot measured the percentage of naive CD45RAhigh/CD27high T cells.

Sequenced sample: blood. The receptor comes from a man aged 25 to 40 in good health. This sequence uses TRBV6-5 and TRBJ1-2; 8 of the junction bases match TRBD1. The DNA is TGTGCCAGCAGTACCCTGACAGGGGATGGCTACACCTTC. Its translation is CASSTLTGDGYTF.